These 11 T cell receptor beta chains share one sample of origin, sequenced in a study of cytomegalovirus exposure and HLA in healthy donors. The protocol was immunoSEQ multiplex PCR, while the TCRdb copy is restricted to in-frame clones and leaves out a portion. The profile covers roughly 150,000 clones, with about 95% appearing a single time and 1.8% taken by the ten largest. The sequenced sample was PBMCs. Receptors originate from a man aged 18 to 29 in good health and CMV-seropositive.

The chain joins TRBV28 to TRBJ2-1; TRBD2 matches at 7 bases. Unmatched junction bases numbered 4, after V lost 5 bases and J lost 0 bases. The germline CDR1 and CDR2 sequences are MDHEN and SYDVKM. The CDR3 runs 15 residues. CDR3 sequence reads: CASSKAGSSYNEQFF. The CDR3 nucleotides read TGTGCCAGCAGTAAAGCGGGAAGCTCCTACAATGAGCAGTTCTTC.

J is TRBJ2-7 and V is TRBV6-1; 7 positions agree with TRBD1. V trimming: 6 bases; J trimming: 2 bases; junction bases outside the gene matches: 1. Germline V gene sequence: CDR1 MNHNS, CDR2 SASEGT. The CDR3 runs to 12 residues. The CDR3 nucleotides read TGTGCCAGCAGGCAGGGGGCCTACGAGCAGTACTTC. It codes for CASRQGAYEQYF.

The chain couples TRBV7-9 to TRBJ2-6; D is ambiguous. This CDR3 is 14 amino acids long. The V gene's germline CDR1 is SEHNR and CDR2 FQNEAQ (reference sequence). The V end was cut by 8 bases, the J end by 1 base, with 9 bases between. In nucleotides, the CDR3 is TGTGCCAGCTTAGTTAGTTCTGGGGCCAACGTCCTGACTTTC. This gives the protein CASLVSSGANVLTF.

In regard to this clone: Other DNA sequences in this sample translate to the same CDR3. The chain is built from TRBV5-1 and TRBJ2-5, with a possible D match to TRBD1 (5 bases). This CDR3 has 14 amino acids. The germline gives CDR1 SGHRS, CDR2 YFSETQ. V shed 0 bases and J shed 1 base, with 7 bases lying between them. The CDR3 nucleotides read TGCGCCAGCAGCTTGGGGCAGGGCCAAGAGACCCAGTACTTC. Amino acids: CASSLGQGQETQYF.

The V call is TRBV25-1, the J call TRBJ1-6; D ambiguous. Trimming removed 3 bases at V and 5 bases at J, with 11 bases between. Germline-derived CDR1 and CDR2 are MGHDK and SYGVNS. This CDR3 contains 15 residues. CDR3 in DNA: TGTGCCAGCAGTGATCACGGAAGCGATAATTCACCCCTCCACTTT. Amino acids: CASSDHGSDNSPLHF.

CDR3 in amino acids: CASSFGSVTYNEQFF. The CDR3 DNA is TGTGCCAGCAGCTTCGGGAGTGTCACCTACAATGAGCAGTTCTTC. The V gene is TRBV11-2, the J gene TRBJ2-1, with D possibly being TRBD2 (6 bases). The CDR3 contains 15 residues. V was clipped by 3 bases and J by 2 bases, with 11 bases between them. CDR1 is SGHAT and CDR2 is FQNNGV in the germline V gene.

The chain combines TRBV25-1 with TRBJ2-3; 8 positions agree with TRBD2. The CDR3 extends over 15 amino acids. Trimming at V came to 5 bases and at J to 2 bases, leaving 6 bases not matched to a gene. Germline V gene lookup returns CDR1 MGHDK and CDR2 SYGVNS. CDR3 residues: CASSKLAENTDTQYF. The CDR3 region has the DNA TGTGCCAGCAGTAAACTAGCGGAGAACACAGATACGCAGTATTTT.

The rearrangement uses TRBV11-2 and TRBJ2-1; TRBD2 aligns across 10 bases. Germline V lookup: CDR1 SGHAT, CDR2 FQNNGV. The CDR3 is 14 residues long. J lost 9 bases, V lost 0 bases, and 2 bases had no gene match. CDR3 protein: CASSLDRTSGEQFF. DNA of the CDR3: TGTGCCAGCAGCTTAGACCGGACTAGCGGTGAGCAGTTCTTC.

The chain has TRBV6-1 and TRBJ1-1, with TRBD1 as a possible D gene (6 bases). Germline lookup yields CDR1 MNHNS and CDR2 SASEGT. This CDR3 contains 13 residues. Deletions cut 3 bases from V and 5 bases from J, with 10 bases between. The CDR3 coding sequence is TGTGCCAGCAGTGACAGGGGAAAAACTGAAGCTTTCTTT. Its translation is CASSDRGKTEAFF.

V gene TRBV11-2 combines with J gene TRBJ2-1, with 7 bases lining up with TRBD2. CDR1 and CDR2 (germline): SGHAT, FQNNGV. J lost 2 bases, V lost 5 bases, and 9 bases had no gene match. The CDR3 has 16 residues. The CDR3 coding sequence is TGTGCCAGCAGCCCGCGAAGCGGGATGACCTACAATGAGCAGTTCTTC. Translation: CASSPRSGMTYNEQFF.

The rearrangement joins TRBV11-1 to TRBJ2-1; TRBD2 matches 8 bases. This CDR3 spans 12 amino acids. Looked up from germline, CDR1 is SGHAT and CDR2 is FQDESV (reference sequence). Trimming at V came to 6 bases and at J to 10 bases, leaving 5 bases not matched to a gene. The CDR3 reads CASRRREGEQFF. The CDR3 DNA sequence: TGTGCCAGCAGACGCCGGGAGGGGGAGCAGTTCTTC.